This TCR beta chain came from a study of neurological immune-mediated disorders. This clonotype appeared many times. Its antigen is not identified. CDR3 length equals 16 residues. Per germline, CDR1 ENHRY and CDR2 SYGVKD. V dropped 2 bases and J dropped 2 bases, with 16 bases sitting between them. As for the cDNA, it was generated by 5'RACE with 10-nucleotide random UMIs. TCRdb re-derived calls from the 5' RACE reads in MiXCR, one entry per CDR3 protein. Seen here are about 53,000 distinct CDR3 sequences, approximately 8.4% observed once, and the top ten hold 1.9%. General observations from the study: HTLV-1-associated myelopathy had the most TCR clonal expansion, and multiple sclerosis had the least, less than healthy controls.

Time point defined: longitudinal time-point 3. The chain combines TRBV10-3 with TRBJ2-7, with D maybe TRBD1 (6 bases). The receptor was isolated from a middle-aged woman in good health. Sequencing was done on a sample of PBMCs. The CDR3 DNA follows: TGTGCCATCAGTGAGCCACGACAGGTTGGGGCCTACGAGCAGTACTTC. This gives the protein CAISEPRQVGAYEQYF.